The 3 T cell receptor beta chains below were found in one sample sequenced in a study of cytotoxic CD8 clonotypes in ibrutinib-treated CLL. The data were produced by immunoSEQ multiplex PCR, yet TCRdb's version contains in-frame clones alone and is incomplete. The sample lists under 45,000 clones, 55% to 80% seen once, with 6.5% to 8% in the top ten. The starting material was PBMCs, obtained at disease progression, from a patient treated with ibrutinib. Receptor source: a human donor with chronic lymphocytic leukemia.

This clone was counted many times. This chain joins TRBV11-3 and TRBJ2-5; tentative D call: TRBD1 (5 bases). This CDR3 has 16 amino acids. Trimming removed 4 bases at V and 0 bases at J, with 15 bases between. Looked up from germline, CDR1 is SGHNT and CDR2 is YENEEA. The CDR3 loop is CASSSLQAPNQETQYF. Here the CDR3 DNA reads TGTGCCAGCAGCTCTCTACAGGCCCCTAACCAAGAGACCCAGTACTTC.

This clone turned up a few times. CDR3 nucleotide sequence: TGTGCCAGTAGTATTGTTACTAGCGGGAGTATGGATGAGCAGTTCTTC. It translates to CASSIVTSGSMDEQFF. The chain carries TRBV19 and TRBJ2-1; 11 bases fit TRBD2. V lost 3 bases, J lost 8 bases, and 9 bases stayed unmatched. The CDR3 is 16 residues long. From germline, CDR1 is LNHDA and CDR2 SQIVND (reference sequence).

This clone was seen a few times. The chain joins TRBV28 to TRBJ1-3; TRBD1 agrees at 9 bases. Germline trimming cut 5 bases from V and 5 bases from J; bases unmatched to any gene: 10. CDR1 is MDHEN, CDR2 SYDVKM, per germline. The CDR3 contains 16 residues. This chain's CDR3 is CASSLLGQGRRNTIYF. The CDR3 bases are TGTGCCAGCAGTCTCCTGGGACAGGGCAGAAGAAACACCATATATTTT.